Listed below are T cell receptor beta chains from one sample, sequenced in a study of shared clonotypes between healthy human individuals. The protocol was immunoSEQ multiplex PCR, while the TCRdb copy is restricted to in-frame clones and leaves out a portion. The sample shows approximately 2.3 million clones, 85% to 95% of them seen only once. Sequenced: naive CD4+ T cells from PBMCs. The receptors derive from a man younger than 35 in good health. Some clones in this sample may be carry-over from other donors' samples. The CDR3 runs from the conserved cysteine through the conserved F or W. D genes are given only for firm matches. Rows may omit the clone size; those that give it use once, few, many or a size class.

cdr3_aa: CASTSTGETQYF
j_call: TRBJ2-5
clone_size: .
d_call: .
v_call: TRBV7-8

cdr3_aa: CASSDDGGPYNEQFF
j_call: TRBJ2-1
clone_size: .
d_call: .
v_call: TRBV5-1

cdr3_aa: CASSFSGANTGELFF
j_call: TRBJ2-2
clone_size: .
d_call: .
v_call: TRBV28

cdr3_aa: CASSSTGTEADTQYF
j_call: TRBJ2-3
clone_size: .
d_call: TRBD1
v_call: TRBV7-7

cdr3_aa: CASRMLANDNEQFF
j_call: TRBJ2-1
clone_size: .
d_call: .
v_call: TRBV7-3

cdr3_aa: CASSVAGGPDTQYF
j_call: TRBJ2-3
clone_size: .
d_call: TRBD2
v_call: TRBV25-1

cdr3_aa: CASSFAGGVTEAFF
j_call: TRBJ1-1
clone_size: .
d_call: TRBD1
v_call: TRBV28

cdr3_aa: CASSTGVGGRDTQYF
j_call: TRBJ2-3
clone_size: .
d_call: .
v_call: TRBV5-1

cdr3_aa: CASSQGQGEQYF
j_call: TRBJ2-7
clone_size: .
d_call: TRBD1
v_call: TRBV5-1

cdr3_aa: CASSLTNGNEQFF
j_call: TRBJ2-1
clone_size: once
d_call: .
v_call: TRBV7-3

cdr3_aa: CASRGMGNQPQHF
j_call: TRBJ1-5
clone_size: .
d_call: .
v_call: TRBV4-1

cdr3_aa: CASSQGSNYGYTF
j_call: TRBJ1-2
clone_size: .
d_call: .
v_call: TRBV19

cdr3_aa: CASSSRGLAFNTGELFF
j_call: TRBJ2-2
clone_size: once
d_call: TRBD1
v_call: TRBV5-1

cdr3_aa: CASSLTGQGVTGANVLTF
j_call: TRBJ2-6
clone_size: .
d_call: TRBD1
v_call: TRBV19

cdr3_aa: CASSLVFGEAGERSYEQYF
j_call: TRBJ2-7
clone_size: .
d_call: TRBD2
v_call: TRBV5-1

cdr3_aa: CASSEVSLARFYEQYF
j_call: TRBJ2-7
clone_size: once
d_call: .
v_call: TRBV2

cdr3_aa: CASSPDGRGGPDTQYF
j_call: TRBJ2-3
clone_size: .
d_call: .
v_call: TRBV5-1

cdr3_aa: CASSHGLAGLNTGELFF
j_call: TRBJ2-2
clone_size: once
d_call: TRBD2
v_call: TRBV4-1

cdr3_aa: CASSPFGQGHYEQYF
j_call: TRBJ2-7
clone_size: .
d_call: TRBD1
v_call: TRBV7-6

cdr3_aa: CASSVGDSFVQYF
j_call: TRBJ2-4
clone_size: .
d_call: TRBD1
v_call: TRBV9